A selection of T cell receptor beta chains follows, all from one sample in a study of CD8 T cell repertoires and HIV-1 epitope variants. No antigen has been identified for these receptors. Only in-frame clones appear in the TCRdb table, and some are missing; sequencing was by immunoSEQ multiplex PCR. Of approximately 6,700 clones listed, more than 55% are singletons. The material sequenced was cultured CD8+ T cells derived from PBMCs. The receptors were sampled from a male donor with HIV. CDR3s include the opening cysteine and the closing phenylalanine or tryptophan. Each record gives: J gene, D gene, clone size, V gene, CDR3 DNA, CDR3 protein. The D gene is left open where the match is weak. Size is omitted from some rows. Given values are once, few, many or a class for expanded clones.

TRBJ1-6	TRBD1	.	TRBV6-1	TGTGCCAGCAGCTTTGGGACAGGGAATAATTCACCCCTCCACTTT	CASSFGTGNNSPLHF
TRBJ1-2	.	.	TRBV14	TGTGCCAGCAGCCAAGATGAGGGGGGTTACTATGGCTACACCTTC	CASSQDEGGYYGYTF
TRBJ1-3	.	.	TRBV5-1	TGCGCCAGCAGCTTGGGGGACGACTCTGGAAACACCATATATTTT	CASSLGDDSGNTIYF
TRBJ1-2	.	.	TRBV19	TGTGCCAGTAGTATCACCAGCCAGGAGGCCTATGGCTACACCTTC	CASSITSQEAYGYTF
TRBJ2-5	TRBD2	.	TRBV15	TGTGCCACCAGCAGAGATAGGCTAGCGGGGGAGACCCAGTACTTC	CATSRDRLAGETQYF
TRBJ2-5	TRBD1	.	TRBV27	TGTGCCAGCAGACAGGGGATGGAGGAGACCCAGTACTTC	CASRQGMEETQYF
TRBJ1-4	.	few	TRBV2	TGTGCCAGCAGTATGGGCTCACAGAGAAGGGATGAAAAACTGTTTTTT	CASSMGSQRRDEKLFF
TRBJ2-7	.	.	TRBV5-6	TGTGCCAGCAGCCTCCTATCAGGCGAGCAGTACTTC	CASSLLSGEQYF
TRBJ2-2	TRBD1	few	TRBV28	TGTGCCAGCAGTTTACATCAGGGGGCGACCGGGGAGCTGTTTTTT	CASSLHQGATGELFF
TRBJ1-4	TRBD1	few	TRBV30	TGTGCCTGGGGGACAGGTACTAATGAAAAACTGTTTTTT	CAWGTGTNEKLFF
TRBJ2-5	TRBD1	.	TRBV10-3	TGTGCCATCAGAGAGACAGGGGGGCAAGAGACCCAGTACTTC	CAIRETGGQETQYF
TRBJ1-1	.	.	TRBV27	TGTGCCAGCAGTTTAGGCGGGATGAACACTGAAGCTTTCTTT	CASSLGGMNTEAFF
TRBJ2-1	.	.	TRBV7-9	TGTGCCAGCAGCTTAGTGGGGGCTAGCGATGAGCAGTTCTTC	CASSLVGASDEQFF
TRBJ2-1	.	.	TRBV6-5	TGTGCCAGCAGTTTGACGGGCTCCAATGAGCAGTTCTTC	CASSLTGSNEQFF
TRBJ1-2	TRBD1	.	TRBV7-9	TGTGCCAGCAGCACAAGGGGGGACAGACTTTGGGACTATGGCTACACCTTC	CASSTRGDRLWDYGYTF
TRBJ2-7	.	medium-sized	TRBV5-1	TGCGCCAGCAGCCCTGAGTTGGATTACTACGAGCAGTACTTC	CASSPELDYYEQYF
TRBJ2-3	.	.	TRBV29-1	TGCAGCGTTCTCCCCCTGGATACGCAGTATTTT	CSVLPLDTQYF
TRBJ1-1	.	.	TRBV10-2	TGCGCCAGCAGCGCTAACCTTGACACTGAAGCTTTCTTT	CASSANLDTEAFF
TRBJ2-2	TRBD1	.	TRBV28	TGTGCCAGCAGATGGACAGGGCGCACCGGGGAGCTGTTTTTT	CASRWTGRTGELFF
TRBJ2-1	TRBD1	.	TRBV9	TGTGCCAGCAGCGTGCCGGGACAGGGGTATAATGAGCAGTTCTTC	CASSVPGQGYNEQFF
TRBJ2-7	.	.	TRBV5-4	TGTGCCAGCAGCTTGCGGCAGGGTTACGAGCAGTACTTC	CASSLRQGYEQYF
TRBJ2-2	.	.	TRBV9	TGTGCCAGCAGCGTAGGAAGGTTTGCCGCGAACACCGGGGAGCTGTTTTTT	CASSVGRFAANTGELFF
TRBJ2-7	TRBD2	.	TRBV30	TGTGCCTGGAGTGCCTCAGCGGGGGGGCCGGGTGAGCAGTACTTC	CAWSASAGGPGEQYF
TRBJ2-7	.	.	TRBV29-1	TGCAGCGTTGTTCCCCGGGACTCCCTCTCCTACGAGCAGTACTTC	CSVVPRDSLSYEQYF
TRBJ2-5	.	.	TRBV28	TGTGCCAGCAGTTCGCTCCAGGAGACCCAGTACTTC	CASSSLQETQYF
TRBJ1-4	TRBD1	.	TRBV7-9	TGTGCCAGCAGCCTAAGGACAGGGGGCAGTGAAAAACTGTTTTTT	CASSLRTGGSEKLFF
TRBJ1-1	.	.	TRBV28	TGTGCCAGCAGTTATGGGACCCTAGGGGGCACTGAAGCTTTCTTT	CASSYGTLGGTEAFF
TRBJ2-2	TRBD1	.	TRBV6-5	TGTGCCACCGCCGGGACAGGGTACACCGGGGAGCTGTTTTTT	CATAGTGYTGELFF
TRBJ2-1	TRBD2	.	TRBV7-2	TGTGCCAGCAGCTTAACTAGCGGGCCTTACAATGAGCAGTTCTTC	CASSLTSGPYNEQFF
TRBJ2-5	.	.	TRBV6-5	TGTGCCAGCAGTTATGGGGAGACCCAGTACTTC	CASSYGETQYF
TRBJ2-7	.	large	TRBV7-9	TGTGCCAGCAGCTTACGAGCGGGCGAGCAGTACTTC	CASSLRAGEQYF